The sequence of this TCR beta chain was determined in a study of blood T cell repertoires in COVID-19. As for the study in general: Samples taken during acute and convalescent COVID-19 were collected in the United States, Italy and Spain.

This clone is a singleton in its sample. There are 15 residues in the CDR3. Trimming cost V 2 bases and J 5 bases; bases outside gene matches: 6. Germline V gene sequence: CDR1 MNHEY, CDR2 SMNVEV (reference sequence). TCRdb keeps only in-frame clones here, not all; method: immunoSEQ multiplex PCR. This sample has more than 70,000 clones; roughly 80% occur once, and the top ten carry 10%. The sequence derives from a woman aged 70-85 years with acute or convalescent COVID-19. The rearrangement uses TRBV27 and TRBJ1-1, with 9 bases aligning to TRBD1. The material sequenced was peripheral blood. The CDR3 sequence is CASSLIWTGDTEAFF. CDR3 DNA: TGTGCCAGCAGTTTAATCTGGACAGGGGATACTGAAGCTTTCTTT.